This T cell receptor (beta chain) was obtained from a study of cytomegalovirus exposure and HLA in healthy donors. Whole-study results and caveats: Cytomegalovirus status, reportedly, was diagnosed with high specificity and sensitivity by the classifier. According to a subsequent analysis, TCR clusters from the first cohort were inclined to appear together in the 130 or so validation repertoires.

Regarding this clone: Its antigen is still unknown.

Germline lookup yields CDR1 MNHNS and CDR2 SASEGT. V lost 5 bases, J lost 8 bases, and 14 bases stayed unmatched. The CDR3 has 15 residues. The assay was immunoSEQ multiplex PCR, and TCRdb's table has in-frame clones only and misses some. The sample yields some 260,000 clones, over 75% seen once. The genes are TRBV6-1 and TRBJ1-2; 7 positions agree with TRBD1. This TCR was sampled from a man aged 18 to 29 in good health and CMV-seropositive. Sample: PBMCs. Here the CDR3 reads CASSTIAGGGDGYTF. The CDR3 DNA sequence: TGTGCCAGCAGTACTATAGCTGGAGGGGGCGACGGCTACACCTTC.